These T cell receptor beta chains were read from a single sample in a study of blood T cell repertoires in COVID-19. Measured with immunoSEQ multiplex PCR; TCRdb has only the in-frame clones, and not every one. The sample contains approximately 150,000 clones, 85% to 95% of which appear only once. The sample taken for sequencing was peripheral blood. The receptors shown here come from a woman in her sixties or seventies with COVID-19, enrolled during active disease. Each CDR3 is given with its conserved first and last residue. Clone size appears in some rows only: once, few, many, or a class for an expanded clone.

clone_size: NA
v_call: TRBV5-1
j_call: TRBJ1-3
cdr3_aa: CASSLQENNSGNTIYF

clone_size: NA
v_call: TRBV6-2/TRBV6-3
j_call: TRBJ2-2
cdr3_aa: CASSYQQGQTPGELFF

clone_size: NA
v_call: TRBV6-2/TRBV6-3
j_call: TRBJ2-3
cdr3_aa: CASSTPAGTGARTDTQYF

clone_size: NA
v_call: TRBV7-8
j_call: TRBJ2-1
cdr3_aa: CASSLDGDRGHYNEQFF

clone_size: NA
v_call: TRBV21-1
j_call: TRBJ1-2
cdr3_aa: CASSNGRGSGGYTF

clone_size: NA
v_call: TRBV6-5
j_call: TRBJ1-2
cdr3_aa: CASSPDRGLNGYTF

clone_size: once
v_call: TRBV6-5
j_call: TRBJ1-6
cdr3_aa: CAGRRDFSYNSPLHF

clone_size: once
v_call: TRBV9
j_call: TRBJ1-1
cdr3_aa: CASSVAGAGGEAFF

clone_size: NA
v_call: TRBV7-7
j_call: TRBJ2-2
cdr3_aa: CASSYNPSGTGSAGELFF

clone_size: NA
v_call: TRBV2
j_call: TRBJ1-2
cdr3_aa: CASSALGQGVGYGYTF

clone_size: few
v_call: TRBV3-1/TRBV3-2
j_call: TRBJ1-2
cdr3_aa: CASSQGYREGYGYTF

clone_size: NA
v_call: TRBV19
j_call: TRBJ1-2
cdr3_aa: CASSTSGAANYGYTF

clone_size: NA
v_call: TRBV4-1
j_call: TRBJ2-2
cdr3_aa: CASSQEGFGAGELFF

clone_size: NA
v_call: TRBV18
j_call: TRBJ2-5
cdr3_aa: CASSQSGGKETQYF

clone_size: few
v_call: TRBV7-2
j_call: TRBJ1-2
cdr3_aa: CASSLDNNYGYTF

clone_size: NA
v_call: TRBV7-2
j_call: TRBJ2-2
cdr3_aa: CASSPRTDYTGELFF

clone_size: once
v_call: TRBV10-2
j_call: TRBJ2-6
cdr3_aa: CASQTGSGANVLTF

clone_size: NA
v_call: TRBV5-8
j_call: TRBJ2-4
cdr3_aa: CASNKGQGTNIQYF

clone_size: NA
v_call: TRBV6-5
j_call: TRBJ2-1
cdr3_aa: CASSPAGTQYEQFF

clone_size: NA
v_call: TRBV7-2
j_call: TRBJ1-2
cdr3_aa: CASSLGPGQGYGYTF

clone_size: NA
v_call: TRBV5-1
j_call: TRBJ2-3
cdr3_aa: CASSLVVIGGETDTQYF

clone_size: NA
v_call: TRBV19
j_call: TRBJ2-2
cdr3_aa: CASSISVFGELFF

clone_size: NA
v_call: TRBV5-1
j_call: TRBJ1-2
cdr3_aa: CASSLGDNYGYTF

clone_size: NA
v_call: TRBV30
j_call: TRBJ1-2
cdr3_aa: CAWRSRADSGGGATHGYTF

clone_size: NA
v_call: TRBV11-1
j_call: TRBJ2-1
cdr3_aa: CASSLAGGGGSLGEQFF

clone_size: NA
v_call: TRBV25-1
j_call: TRBJ2-7
cdr3_aa: CASSDATGLIYEQYF

clone_size: NA
v_call: TRBV7-2
j_call: TRBJ1-1
cdr3_aa: CASSLVEGAAFF

clone_size: NA
v_call: TRBV21-1
j_call: TRBJ1-5
cdr3_aa: CASSKEWARGEPQHF